This is a list of T cell receptor beta chains from one sample in a study of T cell repertoires in cytomegalovirus infection. Their cognate antigens are unknown. TCRdb fed the reads into MiXCR, producing one record per CDR3 protein. The sample yields approximately 110,000 distinct CDR3 sequences, less than 55% seen once. The sequences come from CD8+ T cells from cultured PBMCs, collected from culture after CMV antigen stimulation. These receptors were obtained from a human donor in good health (CMV status not recorded). Some clones in this sample may be carry-over from other donors' samples. The conserved cysteine and the conserved F or W are not part of the CDR3 here.

j_call: TRBJ2-5
v_call: TRBV3-1
cdr3_aa: ASKPLAGGQETQY

j_call: TRBJ2-3
v_call: TRBV11-2
cdr3_aa: ASSYRGQNTDTQY

j_call: TRBJ2-1
v_call: TRBV9
cdr3_aa: ASSANLAGGYNEQF

j_call: TRBJ2-1
v_call: TRBV27
cdr3_aa: ASSYIRGHEQF

j_call: TRBJ1-1
v_call: TRBV6-6
cdr3_aa: ASSYGGTANTEAF

j_call: TRBJ2-1
v_call: TRBV5-4
cdr3_aa: ASSPTPGQSLLKGSYNEQF

j_call: TRBJ2-2
v_call: TRBV14
cdr3_aa: ASSARLLPPHTGELF

j_call: TRBJ2-6
v_call: TRBV7-4
cdr3_aa: ASTLGVGVALSGANVLT

j_call: TRBJ1-2
v_call: TRBV28
cdr3_aa: ASSFGGGTNYGYT

j_call: TRBJ2-7
v_call: TRBV2
cdr3_aa: ASSDTNSYEQY

j_call: TRBJ1-1
v_call: TRBV10-3
cdr3_aa: AISGWKPEAF

j_call: TRBJ2-1
v_call: TRBV19
cdr3_aa: ASSMTSGVRSYNEQF

j_call: TRBJ2-3
v_call: TRBV5-1
cdr3_aa: ASSLEAGGGTDTQY

j_call: TRBJ1-5
v_call: TRBV12-3/TRBV12-4
cdr3_aa: ASSNLGQGWDQPQH

j_call: TRBJ1-2
v_call: TRBV7-9
cdr3_aa: ASSVAENYGYT

j_call: TRBJ2-3
v_call: TRBV20-1
cdr3_aa: SARETGSSTDTQY